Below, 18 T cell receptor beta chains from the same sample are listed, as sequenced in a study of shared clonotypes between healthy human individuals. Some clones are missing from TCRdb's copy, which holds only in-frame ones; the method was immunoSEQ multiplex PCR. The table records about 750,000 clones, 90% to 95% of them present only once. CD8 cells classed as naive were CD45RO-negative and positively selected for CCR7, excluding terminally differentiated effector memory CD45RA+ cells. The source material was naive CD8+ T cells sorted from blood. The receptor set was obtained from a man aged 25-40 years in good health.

CDR3 loop: CASSAVQGPRIEKLFF. CDR3 nucleotide sequence: TGTGCCAGCAGTGCCGTACAGGGCCCGAGGATAGAAAAACTGTTTTTT. The V call is TRBV25-1, the J call TRBJ1-4; D perhaps matches TRBD1 (6 bases). CDR1 and CDR2 from the germline V gene are MGHDK and SYGVNS. CDR3 size: 16 residues. The germline V and J ends were trimmed by 4 bases and 8 bases, with 20 bases remaining between them.

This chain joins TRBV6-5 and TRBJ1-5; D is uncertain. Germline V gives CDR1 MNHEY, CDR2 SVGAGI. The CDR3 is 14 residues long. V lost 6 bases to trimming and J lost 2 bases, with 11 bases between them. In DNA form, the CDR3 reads TGTGCCAGCAGCCCGCTCGGGGGCAATCAGCCCCAGCATTTT. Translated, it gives CASSPLGGNQPQHF.

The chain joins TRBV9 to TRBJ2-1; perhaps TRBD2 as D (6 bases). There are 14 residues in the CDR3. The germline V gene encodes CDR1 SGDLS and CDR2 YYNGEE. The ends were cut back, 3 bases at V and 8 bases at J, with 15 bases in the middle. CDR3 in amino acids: CASSETGTRYEQFF. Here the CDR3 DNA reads TGTGCCAGCAGCGAGACCGGGACTCGCTATGAGCAGTTCTTC.

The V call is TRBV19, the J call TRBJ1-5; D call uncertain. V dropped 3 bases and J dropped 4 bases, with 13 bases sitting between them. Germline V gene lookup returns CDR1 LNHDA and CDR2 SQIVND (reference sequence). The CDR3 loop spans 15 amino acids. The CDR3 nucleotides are TGTGCCAGTAGTATTATAGGGCAGAGTAATCAGCCCCAGCATTTT. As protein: CASSIIGQSNQPQHF.

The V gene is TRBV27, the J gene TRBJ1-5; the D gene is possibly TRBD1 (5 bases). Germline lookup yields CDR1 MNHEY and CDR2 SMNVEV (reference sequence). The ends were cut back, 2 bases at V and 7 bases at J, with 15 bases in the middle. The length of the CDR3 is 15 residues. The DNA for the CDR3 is TGTGCCAGCAGTTTAGTGGGACTTCGAGACCAGCCCCAGCATTTT. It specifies CASSLVGLRDQPQHF.

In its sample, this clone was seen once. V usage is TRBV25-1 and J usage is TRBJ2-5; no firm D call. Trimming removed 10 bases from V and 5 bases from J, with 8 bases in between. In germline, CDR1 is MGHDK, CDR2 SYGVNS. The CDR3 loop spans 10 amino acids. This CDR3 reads CATERETQYF. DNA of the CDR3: TGTGCCACCGAAAGGGAGACCCAGTACTTC.

CDR3 sequence (DNA): TGTGCCAGCAGTATGGGACAGGGAGGGTACACTGAAGCTTTCTTT. This gives the protein CASSMGQGGYTEAFF. The V call is TRBV27, the J call TRBJ1-1; 9 bases align to TRBD1. The V segment lost 5 bases and the J segment 3 bases; nucleotides outside the gene matches: 7. CDR3 length: 15 residues. Germline CDR1 MNHEY, CDR2 SMNVEV (reference sequence).

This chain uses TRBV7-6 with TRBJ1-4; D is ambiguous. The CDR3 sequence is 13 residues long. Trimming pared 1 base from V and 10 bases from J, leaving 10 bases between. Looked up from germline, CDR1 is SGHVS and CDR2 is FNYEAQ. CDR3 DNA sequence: TGTGCCAGCAGCTTAGGCCCGGACCGAAAACTGTTTTTT. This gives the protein CASSLGPDRKLFF.

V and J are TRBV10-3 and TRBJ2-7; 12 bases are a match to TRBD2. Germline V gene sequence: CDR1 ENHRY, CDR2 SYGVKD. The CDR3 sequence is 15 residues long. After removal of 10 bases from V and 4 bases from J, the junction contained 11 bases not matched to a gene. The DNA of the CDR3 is TGTGCCACCGGGGGTAGACTAGCGGGAGCTTACGAGCAGTACTTC. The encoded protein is CATGGRLAGAYEQYF.

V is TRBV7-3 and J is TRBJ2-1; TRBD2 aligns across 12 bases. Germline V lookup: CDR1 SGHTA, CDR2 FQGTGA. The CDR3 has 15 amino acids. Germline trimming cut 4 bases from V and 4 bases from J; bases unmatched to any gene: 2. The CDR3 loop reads CASSYGTSGYNEQFF. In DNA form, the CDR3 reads TGTGCCAGCAGCTACGGGACTAGCGGGTACAATGAGCAGTTCTTC.

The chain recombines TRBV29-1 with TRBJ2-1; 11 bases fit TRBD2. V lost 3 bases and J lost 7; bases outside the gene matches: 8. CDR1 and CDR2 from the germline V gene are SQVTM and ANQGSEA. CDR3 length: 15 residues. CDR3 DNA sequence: TGCAGCGTTGACTGGACTAGCGGGCCGGATAATGAGCAGTTCTTC. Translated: CSVDWTSGPDNEQFF.

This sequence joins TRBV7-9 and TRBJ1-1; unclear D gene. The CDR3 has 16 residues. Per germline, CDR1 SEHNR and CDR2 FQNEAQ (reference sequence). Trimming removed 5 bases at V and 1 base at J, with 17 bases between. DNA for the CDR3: TGTGCCAGCAGCCCCTTTGATGGTCGGAAGAACACTGAAGCTTTCTTT. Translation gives CASSPFDGRKNTEAFF.

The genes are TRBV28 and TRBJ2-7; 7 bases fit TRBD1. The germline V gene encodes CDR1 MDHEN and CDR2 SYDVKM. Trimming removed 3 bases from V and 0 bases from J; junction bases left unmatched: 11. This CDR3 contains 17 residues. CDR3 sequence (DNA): TGTGCCAGCAGTTTTCATCGCAGACAGGGCAGCTCCTACGAGCAGTACTTC. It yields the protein CASSFHRRQGSSYEQYF.

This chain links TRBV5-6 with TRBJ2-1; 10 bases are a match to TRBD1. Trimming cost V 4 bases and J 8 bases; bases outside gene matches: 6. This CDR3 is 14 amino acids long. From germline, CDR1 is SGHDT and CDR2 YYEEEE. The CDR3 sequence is CASSRDRGVDEQFF. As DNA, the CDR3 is TGTGCCAGCAGCCGGGACAGGGGTGTCGATGAGCAGTTCTTC.

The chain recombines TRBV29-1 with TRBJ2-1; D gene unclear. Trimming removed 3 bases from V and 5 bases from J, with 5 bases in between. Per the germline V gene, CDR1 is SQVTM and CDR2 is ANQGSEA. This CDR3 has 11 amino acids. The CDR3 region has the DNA TGCAGCGTTGAGGGTAACAATGAGCAGTTCTTC. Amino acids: CSVEGNNEQFF.

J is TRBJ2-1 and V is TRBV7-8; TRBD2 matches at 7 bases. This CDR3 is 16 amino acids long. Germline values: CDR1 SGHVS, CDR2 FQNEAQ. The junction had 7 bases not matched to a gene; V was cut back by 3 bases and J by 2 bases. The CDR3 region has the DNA TGTGCCAGCAGCTTTCTCGGCGGACTAGCCTACAATGAGCAGTTCTTC. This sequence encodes CASSFLGGLAYNEQFF.

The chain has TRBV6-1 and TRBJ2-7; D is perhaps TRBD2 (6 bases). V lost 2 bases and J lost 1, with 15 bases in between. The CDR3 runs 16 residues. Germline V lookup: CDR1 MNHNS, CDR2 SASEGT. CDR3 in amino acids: CASSEIGGIGSYEQYF. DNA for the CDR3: TGTGCCAGCAGTGAAATAGGAGGGATAGGGTCCTACGAGCAGTACTTC.

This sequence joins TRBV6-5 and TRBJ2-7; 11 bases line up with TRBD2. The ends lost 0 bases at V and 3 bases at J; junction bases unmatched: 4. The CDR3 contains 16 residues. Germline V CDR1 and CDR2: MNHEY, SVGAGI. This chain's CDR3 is CASSYSTSGTLYEQYF. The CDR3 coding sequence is TGTGCCAGCAGTTACTCGACTAGCGGGACCCTCTACGAGCAGTACTTC.